The 18 T cell receptor beta chains presented below share a single source sample, sequenced in a study of T cell repertoires in cytomegalovirus infection. From the reads, TCRdb called clonotypes with MiXCR, one entry per CDR3 protein. The sample carries about 34,000 distinct CDR3 sequences, over 50% recorded once. Antigens for these TCRs are unknown. The source was CD8+ T cells from cultured PBMCs, collected from culture after CMV antigen stimulation. Receptor source: a human donor in good health (CMV status not recorded). Some clones in this sample may be carry-over from other donors' samples.

V is TRBV7-9 and J is TRBJ1-6; TRBD1 matches 7 bases. V dropped 1 base and J dropped 8; count of bases not matched to a gene: 5. Germline V gene lookup returns CDR1 SEHNR and CDR2 FQNEAQ (reference sequence). This CDR3 comprises 15 residues. The CDR3 region has the DNA TGTGCCAGCAGCTTAGGGCCGCAGGGGGATTCACCCCTCCACTTT. It is translated as CASSLGPQGDSPLHF.

This clonotype turned up a few times. J is TRBJ2-3 and V is TRBV7-9; D is unclear. The CDR3 spans 14 residues. The germline gives CDR1 SEHNR, CDR2 FQNEAQ (reference sequence). Trimming shortened V by 2 bases and J by 0 bases, and 6 bases separated the two germline ends. CDR3 sequence: CASSLHSSTDTQYF. DNA of the CDR3: TGTGCCAGCAGCTTACACTCTAGCACAGATACGCAGTATTTT.

This clonotype was counted once. The rearrangement joins TRBV7-9 to TRBJ2-7; no clear D gene. Germline values: CDR1 SEHNR, CDR2 FQNEAQ (reference sequence). Trimming removed 4 bases from V and 3 bases from J, with 19 bases in between. The CDR3 is 16 residues long. This CDR3 is CASSSKAIGSSYEQYF. The CDR3 DNA reads as TGTGCCAGCAGCTCTAAGGCAATAGGAAGCAGCTACGAGCAGTACTTC.

The gene calls are TRBV7-4 and TRBJ1-1; 8 nucleotides agree with TRBD1. The CDR3 totals 16 residues. J gave up 0 bases and V 5 bases, and 8 bases lay outside the gene matches. Germline loops: CDR1 SGHVT, CDR2 SQSDAQ. This CDR3 reads CASSPTGGWVNTEAFF. The CDR3 DNA sequence: TGTGCCAGCAGCCCAACAGGGGGATGGGTGAACACTGAAGCTTTCTTT.

The table lists this clonotype with many counts. The chain employs TRBV27 and TRBJ2-2, with a tentative D call TRBD1 (7 bases). The germline CDR1 and CDR2 sequences are MNHEY and SMNVEV (reference sequence). This CDR3 is built from 14 residues. V gave up 2 bases and J gave up 9 bases, with 13 bases separating them. The CDR3 spells CASSLGGGLRELFF. CDR3 DNA: TGTGCCAGCAGTTTAGGAGGGGGCCTGAGGGAGCTGTTTTTT.

On this clonotype: Its ends do not fully match the called genes, so a read error is possible. The chain joins TRBV28 to TRBJ2-7, with 9 bases lining up with TRBD1. The V gene's germline CDR1 is MDHEN and CDR2 SYDVKM. The CDR3 covers 17 residues. The CDR3 sequence: CASRLSGSRQGVYEQYF. Here the CDR3 DNA reads TGTGCCAGCAGATTATCCGGGTCTCGACAGGGGGTCTACGAGCAGTACTTC.

This clonotype was counted only a few times. V is TRBV7-9 and J is TRBJ2-7; 8 nucleotides align to TRBD1. The CDR3 has 13 amino acids. Germline V lookup: CDR1 SEHNR, CDR2 FQNEAQ (reference sequence). Trimming at V came to 5 bases and at J to 5 bases, leaving 5 bases not matched to a gene. This chain's CDR3 is CASSPGQGDEQYF. The CDR3 DNA reads TGTGCCAGCAGCCCTGGACAGGGCGACGAGCAGTACTTC.

The chain has TRBV5-1 and TRBJ1-1, with 7 nucleotides matching TRBD1. CDR3 length: 13 residues. V shed 1 base, J shed 7 bases, and the junction held 4 bases outside the gene matches. CDR1 is SGHRS, CDR2 YFSETQ, per germline. CDR3 DNA sequence: TGCGCCAGCAGCTTGACCGACAGGGATGAAGCTTTCTTT. Translated, it gives CASSLTDRDEAFF. Using reference TRBV5-1 and TRBJ1-1 for the parts outside the CDR3, the full variable domain is KAGVTQTPRYLIKTRGQQVTLSCSPISGHRSVSWYQQTPGQGLQFLFEYFSETQRNKGNFPGRFSGRQFSNSRSEMNVSTLELGDSALYLCASSLTDRDEAFFGQGTRLTVV.

This chain joins TRBV15 and TRBJ2-1; the D is unclear. Germline assignment: CDR1 LNHNV and CDR2 YYDKDF (reference sequence). Trimming shortened V by 11 bases and J by 3 bases, and 14 bases separated the two germline ends. This CDR3 has 13 amino acids. The CDR3 protein is CASSELNYNEQFF. The CDR3 DNA is TGTGCCTCCTCTGAGTTAAACTACAATGAGCAGTTCTTC.

The rearrangement joins TRBV7-6 to TRBJ1-1, with D unclear. CDR1 is SGHVS and CDR2 is FNYEAQ in the germline V gene. The CDR3 totals 15 residues. Deletions cut 2 bases from V and 1 base from J, with 11 bases between. CDR3 protein: CASSLTETENTEAFF. The CDR3, as DNA: TGTGCCAGCAGCTTAACGGAGACGGAGAACACTGAAGCTTTCTTT.

The chain couples TRBV12-5 to TRBJ2-3, with a tentative D call TRBD1 (6 bases). CDR3 size: 13 residues. The V gene's germline CDR1 is LGHNT and CDR2 FRNRAP. With 5 bases removed from V and 1 base from J, the gap between germline ends came to 7 bases. The CDR3 here is CASGRQGTDTQYF. The CDR3, as DNA: TGTGCTAGTGGTCGACAGGGCACAGATACGCAGTATTTT.

The gene calls are TRBV7-9 and TRBJ2-7; the D gene is possibly TRBD1 (6 bases). In germline, CDR1 is SEHNR, CDR2 FQNEAQ (reference sequence). The CDR3 has 17 amino acids. V shed 1 base and J shed 2 bases, with 18 bases lying between them. The CDR3 DNA is TGTGCCAGCAGCTTAGGGGGGCAGGGCCCTGTCCCCTACGAGCAGTACTTC. This translates into CASSLGGQGPVPYEQYF.

The gene calls are TRBV7-8 and TRBJ2-1; D ambiguous. V lost 2 bases to trimming and J lost 6 bases, with 5 bases between them. There are 12 residues in the CDR3. Looked up from germline, CDR1 is SGHVS and CDR2 is FQNEAQ. Here the CDR3 DNA reads TGTGCCAGCAGCTTAAGTCTCAATGAGCAGTTCTTC. It translates to CASSLSLNEQFF. The full variable domain, with the rest looked up from reference TRBV7-8 and TRBJ2-1, is GAGVSQSPRYKVAKRGQDVALRCDPISGHVSLFWYQQALGQGPEFLTYFQNEAQLDKSGLPSDRFFAERPEGSVSTLKIQRTQQEDSAVYLCASSLSLNEQFFGPGTRLTVL.

The CDR3 DNA reads as TGCAGCGTTGGAATTACCTACTCTGGGGCCAACGTCCTGACTTTC. The encoded protein is CSVGITYSGANVLTF. The chain uses TRBV29-1 and TRBJ2-6, with no clear D. Germline loops: CDR1 SQVTM, CDR2 ANQGSEA. Trimming removed 4 bases at V and 0 bases at J, with 10 bases between. The CDR3 has 15 amino acids.

This clonotype was recorded a few times. The chain has TRBV7-3 and TRBJ2-7; TRBD2 is a possible D gene (6 bases). The CDR3 loop spans 13 amino acids. Germline values: CDR1 SGHTA, CDR2 FQGTGA. V was trimmed by 3 bases and J by 0 bases, leaving 6 bases between them. In nucleotides, the CDR3 is TGTGCCAGCAGCTTCGGGGGCTCCTACGAGCAGTACTTC. The encoded protein is CASSFGGSYEQYF.

This clonotype was found a few times. V is TRBV7-8 and J is TRBJ1-1; D ambiguous. Trimming left V 3 bases short and J 1 base short, with 3 bases between. CDR1 and CDR2 (germline): SGHVS, FQNEAQ. The CDR3 covers 12 residues. The CDR3 sequence: CASSFQNTEAFF. CDR3 sequence (DNA): TGTGCCAGCAGCTTCCAGAACACTGAAGCTTTCTTT.

V is TRBV7-2 and J is TRBJ1-1; D gene unclear. The CDR3 contains 14 residues. Trimming left V 5 bases short and J 0 bases short, with 10 bases between. Germline V gene sequence: CDR1 SGHTA, CDR2 FQGNSA. CDR3: CASSHVAMNTEAFF. CDR3 DNA: TGTGCCAGCAGCCACGTGGCCATGAACACTGAAGCTTTCTTT.

This sequence joins TRBV10-2 and TRBJ2-3; D is possibly TRBD2 (7 bases). The germline V and J ends were trimmed by 3 bases and 0 bases, with 13 bases remaining between them. The length of the CDR3 is 16 residues. Per the germline V gene, CDR1 is WSHSY and CDR2 is SAAADI. This CDR3 is CASSESGGSSTDTQYF. CDR3 in DNA: TGCGCCAGCAGTGAATCGGGGGGCAGTAGCACAGATACGCAGTATTTT.